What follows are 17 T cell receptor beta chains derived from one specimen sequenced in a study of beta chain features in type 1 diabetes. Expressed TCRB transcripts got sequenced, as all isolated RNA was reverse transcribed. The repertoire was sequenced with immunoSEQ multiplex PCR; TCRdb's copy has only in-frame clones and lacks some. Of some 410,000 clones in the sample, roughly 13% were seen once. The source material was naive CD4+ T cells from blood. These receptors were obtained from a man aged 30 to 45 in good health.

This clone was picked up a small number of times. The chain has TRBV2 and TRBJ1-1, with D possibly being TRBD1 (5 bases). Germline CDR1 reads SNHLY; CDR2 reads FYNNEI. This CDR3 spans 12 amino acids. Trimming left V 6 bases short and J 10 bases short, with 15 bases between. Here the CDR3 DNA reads TGTGCCAGCAGGGCCCCGGCCCAGGGAGCTTTCTTT. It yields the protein CASRAPAQGAFF.

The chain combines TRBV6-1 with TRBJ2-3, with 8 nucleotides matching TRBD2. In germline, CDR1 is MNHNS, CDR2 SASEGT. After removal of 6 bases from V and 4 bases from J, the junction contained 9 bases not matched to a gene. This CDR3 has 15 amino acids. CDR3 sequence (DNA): TGTGCCAGCAGGCCTTCAGAGCGGGGGTCAGATACGCAGTATTTT. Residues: CASRPSERGSDTQYF.

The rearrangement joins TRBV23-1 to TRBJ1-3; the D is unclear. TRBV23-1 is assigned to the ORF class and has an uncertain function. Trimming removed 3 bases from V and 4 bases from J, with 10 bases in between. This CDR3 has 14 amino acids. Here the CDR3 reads CASSHSGSGNTIYF. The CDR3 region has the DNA TGCGCCAGCAGTCATTCGGGTTCGGGAAACACCATATATTTT.

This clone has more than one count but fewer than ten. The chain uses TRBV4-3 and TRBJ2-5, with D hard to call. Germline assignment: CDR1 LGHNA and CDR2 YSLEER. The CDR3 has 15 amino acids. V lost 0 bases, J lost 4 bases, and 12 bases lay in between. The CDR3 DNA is TGCGCCAGCAGCCAAGATCTAAGAGGTGTAGAGACCCAGTACTTC. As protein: CASSQDLRGVETQYF.

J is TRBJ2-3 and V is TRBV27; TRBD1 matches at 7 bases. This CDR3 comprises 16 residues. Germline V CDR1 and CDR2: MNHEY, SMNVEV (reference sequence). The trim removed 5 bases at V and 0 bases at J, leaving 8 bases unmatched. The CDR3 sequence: CASSPIPGQSTDTQYF. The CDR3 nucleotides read TGTGCCAGCAGTCCAATACCGGGACAGAGCACAGATACGCAGTATTTT.

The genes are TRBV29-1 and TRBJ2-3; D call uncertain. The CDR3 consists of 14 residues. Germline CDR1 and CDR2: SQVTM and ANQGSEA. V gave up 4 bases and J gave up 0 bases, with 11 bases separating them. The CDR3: CSVGQARSTDTQYF. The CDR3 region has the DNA TGCAGCGTTGGGCAGGCGAGAAGCACAGATACGCAGTATTTT.

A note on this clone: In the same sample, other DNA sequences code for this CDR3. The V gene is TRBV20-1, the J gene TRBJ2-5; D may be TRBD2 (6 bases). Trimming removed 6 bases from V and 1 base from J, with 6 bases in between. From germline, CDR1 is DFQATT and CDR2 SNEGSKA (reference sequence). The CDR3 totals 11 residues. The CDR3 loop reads CSAGLQETQYF. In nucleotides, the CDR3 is TGCAGTGCGGGACTCCAAGAGACCCAGTACTTC.

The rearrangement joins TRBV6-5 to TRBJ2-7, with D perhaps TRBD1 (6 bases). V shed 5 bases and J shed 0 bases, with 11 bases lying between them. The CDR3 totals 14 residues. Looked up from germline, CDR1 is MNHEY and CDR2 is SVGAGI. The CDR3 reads CASSRGTHSYEQYV. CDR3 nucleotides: TGTGCCAGCAGTAGGGGGACCCACTCCTACGAGCAGTACGTC.

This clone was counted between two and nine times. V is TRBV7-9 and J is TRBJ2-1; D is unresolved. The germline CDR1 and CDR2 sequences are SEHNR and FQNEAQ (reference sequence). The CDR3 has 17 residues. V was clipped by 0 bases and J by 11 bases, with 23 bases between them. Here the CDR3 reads CASSLAARPSGYNKQFF. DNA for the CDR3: TGTGCCAGCAGCTTAGCGGCTCGGCCCTCGGGTTATAATAAGCAGTTCTTC. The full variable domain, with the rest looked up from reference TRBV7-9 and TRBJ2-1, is DTGVSQNPRHKITKRGQNVTFRCDPISEHNRLYWYRQTLGQGPEFLTYFQNEAQLEKSRLLSDRFSAERPKGSFSTLEIQRTEQGDSAMYLCASSLAARPSGYNKQFFGPGTRLTVL.

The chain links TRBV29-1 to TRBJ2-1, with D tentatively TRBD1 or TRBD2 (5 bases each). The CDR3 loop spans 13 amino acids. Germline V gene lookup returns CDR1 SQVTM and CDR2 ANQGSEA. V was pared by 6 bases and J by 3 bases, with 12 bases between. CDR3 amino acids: CSVGPINYNEQFF. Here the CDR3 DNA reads TGCAGCGTGGGACCTATTAACTACAATGAGCAGTTCTTC.

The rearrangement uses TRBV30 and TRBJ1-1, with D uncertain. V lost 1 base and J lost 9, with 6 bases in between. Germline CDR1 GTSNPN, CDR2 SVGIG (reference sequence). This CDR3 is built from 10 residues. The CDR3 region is CAWSETKAFF. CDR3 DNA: TGTGCCTGGAGTGAAACCAAAGCTTTCTTT.

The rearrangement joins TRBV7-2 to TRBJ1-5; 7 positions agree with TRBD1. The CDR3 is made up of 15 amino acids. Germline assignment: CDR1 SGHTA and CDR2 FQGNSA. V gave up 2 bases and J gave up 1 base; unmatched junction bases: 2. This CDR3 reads CASSLSGGSNQPQHF. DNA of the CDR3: TGTGCCAGCAGCTTATCAGGGGGAAGCAATCAGCCCCAGCATTTT.

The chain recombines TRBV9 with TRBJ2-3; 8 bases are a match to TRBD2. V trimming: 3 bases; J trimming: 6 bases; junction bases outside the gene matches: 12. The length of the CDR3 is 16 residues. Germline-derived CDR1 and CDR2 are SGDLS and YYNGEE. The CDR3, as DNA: TGTGCCAGCAGCGCGGCTGTCCGCGGGGGGTGGGATACGCAGTATTTT. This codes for CASSAAVRGGWDTQYF.

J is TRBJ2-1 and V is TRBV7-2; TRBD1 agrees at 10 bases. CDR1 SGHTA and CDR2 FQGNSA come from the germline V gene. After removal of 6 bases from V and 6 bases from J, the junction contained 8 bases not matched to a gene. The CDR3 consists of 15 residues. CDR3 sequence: CASRPGTGAPNEQFF. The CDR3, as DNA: TGTGCCAGCAGGCCAGGGACAGGGGCGCCCAATGAGCAGTTCTTC.

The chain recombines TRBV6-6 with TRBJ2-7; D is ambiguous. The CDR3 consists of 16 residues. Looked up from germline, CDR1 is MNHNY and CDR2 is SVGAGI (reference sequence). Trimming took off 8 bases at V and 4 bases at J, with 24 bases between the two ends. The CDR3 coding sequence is TGTGCCAGCCAATTCTGGACGGCCGAGGTGAAATACGAGCAGTACTTC. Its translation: CASQFWTAEVKYEQYF.

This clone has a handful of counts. CDR3 sequence (DNA): TGTGCCAGTAGTATAGATCGGGGGACGTATTTT. Its protein product is CASSIDRGTYF. The V call is TRBV19, the J call TRBJ2-3; D is possibly TRBD2 (6 bases). This CDR3 region has 11 residues. V was clipped by 0 bases and J by 14 bases, with 9 bases between them. The V gene's germline CDR1 is LNHDA and CDR2 SQIVND (reference sequence).

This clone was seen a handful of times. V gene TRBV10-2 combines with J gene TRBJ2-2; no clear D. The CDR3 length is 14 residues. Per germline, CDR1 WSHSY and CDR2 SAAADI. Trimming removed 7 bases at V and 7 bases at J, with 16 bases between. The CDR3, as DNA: TGCGCCAGCAATCGGGCCCCCCCGCTCGGGGAGCTGTTTTTT. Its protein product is CASNRAPPLGELFF.